This is a list of T cell receptor beta chains from one sample in a study of blood T cell repertoires in COVID-19. Method: immunoSEQ multiplex PCR; TCRdb's copy keeps in-frame clones and lacks some. Of around 190,000 clones in the sample, about 81% were seen once. Sequencing was performed on peripheral blood. Receptors were obtained from a woman aged 55-69 years with COVID-19, enrolled during active disease. The CDR3 runs from the conserved cysteine through the conserved F or W. D genes are given only for firm matches. For some rows the clone size is stated as once, few or many, or as a class when expanded; others skip it.

v_gene	j_gene	d_gene	abundance	CDR3nt	CDR3aa
TRBV7-2	TRBJ1-1	NA	NA	TGTGCCAGCAGCTCCTCTATGTACACTGAAGCTTTCTTT	CASSSSMYTEAFF
TRBV3-1/TRBV3-2	TRBJ1-1	NA	NA	TGTGCCAGCAGCCAAGGTCAGGGGCCCTATCGAGAAGCTTTCTTT	CASSQGQGPYREAFF
TRBV19	TRBJ2-7	TRBD1	NA	TGTGCCAGCCAAAGCACAGGGGGCAGGGCCTACGAGCAGTACTTC	CASQSTGGRAYEQYF
TRBV27	TRBJ1-4	TRBD1	NA	TGTGCCAGCAGCCGGGGACAGGCCAATGAAAAACTGTTTTTT	CASSRGQANEKLFF
TRBV5-6	TRBJ2-1	NA	NA	TGTGCCAGCAGCTTGGAGGTGTCCAGGACAAACGCCTACAATGAGCAGTTCTTC	CASSLEVSRTNAYNEQFF
TRBV7-9	TRBJ1-1	TRBD1	NA	TGTGCCAGCAGCTTCCTACAGGGGATGAACACTGAAGCTTTCTTT	CASSFLQGMNTEAFF
TRBV5-6	TRBJ2-3	TRBD2	once	TGTGCCAGCAGCTTGTACCTAGCGGGGGGAATCACAGATACGCAGTATTTT	CASSLYLAGGITDTQYF
TRBV6-6	TRBJ2-7	NA	few	TGTGCCAGCAGCCCCCGCGCCGGGACTTCCGAGCAGTACTTC	CASSPRAGTSEQYF
TRBV2	TRBJ1-1	NA	NA	TGTGCCAGCAGTGTAATTCTAAGGGGAACTGAAGCTTTCTTT	CASSVILRGTEAFF
TRBV13	TRBJ1-2	NA	NA	TGTGCCAGCAGCGAGACAGGAGACTATGGCTACACCTTC	CASSETGDYGYTF
TRBV7-2	TRBJ2-2	TRBD2	NA	TGTGCCAGCAGCGCCCAACTAGCGGGGCCCTCGGGTACCGGGGAGCTGTTTTTT	CASSAQLAGPSGTGELFF
TRBV5-1	TRBJ1-4	NA	NA	TGCGCCAGCAGCCTGGGATTTCTACGGGAAAAACTGTTTTTT	CASSLGFLREKLFF
TRBV9	TRBJ2-3	NA	NA	TGTGCCAGCAGCGTAGCTACGCGGGGAGTTACAGATACGCAGTATTTT	CASSVATRGVTDTQYF
TRBV24-1	TRBJ2-5	TRBD1	NA	TGTGCCACCAGTGATTTGCCCCGGACAGGGAAACGAGAGACCCAGTACTTC	CATSDLPRTGKRETQYF
TRBV2	TRBJ2-4	NA	NA	TGTGCCAGCAGTCCTGGACAGGCCAAAAACATTCAGTACTTC	CASSPGQAKNIQYF
TRBV6-6	TRBJ2-1	TRBD2	once	TGTGCCAGCAGTTCCCGACTAGCGGGGGTTTACAATGAGCAGTTCTTC	CASSSRLAGVYNEQFF
TRBV5-1	TRBJ2-3	NA	NA	TGCGCCAGCAGCTTGGCAGTTAGCACAGATACGCAGTATTTT	CASSLAVSTDTQYF
TRBV19	TRBJ2-7	NA	NA	TGTGCCAGTAGTATAGCACAGAGCTCCTACGAGCAGTACTTC	CASSIAQSSYEQYF
TRBV19	TRBJ1-1	NA	once	TGTGCCAGTACGGGGTTTGTGAACACTGAAGCTTTCTTT	CASTGFVNTEAFF
TRBV19	TRBJ2-3	NA	NA	TGTGCCAGTAGTGCCGCAGGACACAGCACAGATACGCAGTATTTT	CASSAAGHSTDTQYF
TRBV19	TRBJ2-5	TRBD1	NA	TGTGCCAGTAGTCAGACAGGGGCCAAGGGGACCCAGTACTTC	CASSQTGAKGTQYF
TRBV5-4	TRBJ1-1	NA	NA	TGTGCCAGCAGCCGGCCGGGGAAAAACACTGAAGCTTTCTTT	CASSRPGKNTEAFF
TRBV19	TRBJ2-5	TRBD1	few	TGTGCCAGTAGTATTGACAGGGGGGAGACCCAGTACTTC	CASSIDRGETQYF
TRBV7-2	TRBJ1-4	NA	once	TGTGCCAGCAGCCCGTCCCGGGGGGAGTCTGAAAAACTGTTTTTT	CASSPSRGESEKLFF
TRBV27	TRBJ2-1	NA	few	TGTGCCAGCCGTCCAGGGCGTAGGGATATCGATGAGCAGTTCTTC	CASRPGRRDIDEQFF
TRBV28	TRBJ1-1	TRBD1	NA	TGTGCCAGCAAACTTAATGTCAGGGGGCCCACTGAAGCTTTCTTT	CASKLNVRGPTEAFF
TRBV3-1/TRBV3-2	TRBJ1-6	TRBD1	NA	TGTGCCAGCAGCCAAGGGACAGGGGGGAGGTCACCCCTCCACTTT	CASSQGTGGRSPLHF
TRBV3-1/TRBV3-2	TRBJ2-1	TRBD2	NA	TGTGCCAGCAGCCAAGATTATAGGGGCCTTGGCGGGAGGGCCGATGAGCAGTTCTTC	CASSQDYRGLGGRADEQFF
TRBV7-2	TRBJ2-1	TRBD2	NA	TGTGCCAGCAGCCAACAAGCGGGGTCGCACTACAATGAGCAGTTCTTC	CASSQQAGSHYNEQFF
TRBV24-1	TRBJ2-3	NA	NA	TGTGCCACAAGGAGTCGGTTAGGCACAGATACGCAGTATTTT	CATRSRLGTDTQYF
TRBV3-1/TRBV3-2	TRBJ2-7	TRBD2	NA	TGTGCCAGCAGCCAAGATACACTAGCGGGAGAGGTCGAGCAGTACTTC	CASSQDTLAGEVEQYF
TRBV5-6	TRBJ1-4	NA	NA	TGTGCCAGCAGCTTGGCAAAAGGGGCCTACCCGAATGAAAAACTGTTTTTT	CASSLAKGAYPNEKLFF
TRBV7-9	TRBJ2-1	NA	NA	TGTGCCAGCAGCTTTGCAGGGGATTCCTACAATGAGCAGTTCTTC	CASSFAGDSYNEQFF
TRBV7-2	TRBJ2-5	NA	NA	TGTGCCAGCAGCTACCGGGCCGTCGGAGGAGAGACCCAGTACTTC	CASSYRAVGGETQYF
TRBV7-2	TRBJ1-2	TRBD1	NA	TGTGCCAGCAGCTTAGCGTCCGGGACAGGGGATGGCTACACCTTC	CASSLASGTGDGYTF
TRBV18	TRBJ1-5	NA	NA	TGTGCCAGCTCATCTACCGGGACTAACAATCAGCCCCAGCATTTT	CASSSTGTNNQPQHF
TRBV6-1	TRBJ1-3	NA	NA	TGTGCCAGCAGTGAAGCGGCAGACTCTGGAAACACCATATATTTT	CASSEAADSGNTIYF
TRBV3-1/TRBV3-2	TRBJ1-2	TRBD1	NA	TGTGCCAGCAGCCTCCGACAGGGATACTATGGCTACACCTTC	CASSLRQGYYGYTF
TRBV9	TRBJ2-1	TRBD2	NA	TGTGCCAGCAGCGTAGTGGCTAGCGGGAGACCTTCTGAGCAGTTCTTC	CASSVVASGRPSEQFF
TRBV6-2/TRBV6-3	TRBJ1-1	NA	NA	TGTGCCAGCAGTTACTCCATTTCAGGGGCTTGGGACACTGAAGCTTTCTTT	CASSYSISGAWDTEAFF
TRBV14	TRBJ2-7	NA	once	TGTGCCAGCAGCCAAGCGAGGATCTCCTACGAGCAGTACTTC	CASSQARISYEQYF
TRBV27	TRBJ2-7	NA	NA	TGTGCCAGCAGCCCCCGTGGAGGGAGCCGTTCAAATGGGGAGCAGTACTTC	CASSPRGGSRSNGEQYF
TRBV5-1	TRBJ2-3	TRBD2	NA	TGCGCCAGCGGACCCGGGACTAGCGGGATCACAGATACGCAGTATTTT	CASGPGTSGITDTQYF
TRBV19	TRBJ1-1	NA	few	TGTGCCAGTTCCCGACAGAACACTGAAGCTTTCTTT	CASSRQNTEAFF
TRBV29-1	TRBJ1-2	NA	NA	TGCAGCCTTGGCGGGGTTGGAGGCTACACCTTC	CSLGGVGGYTF
TRBV5-1	TRBJ1-2	NA	few	TGCGCCAGCAGCTTGGAACAGGGTGGTGGCTACACCTTC	CASSLEQGGGYTF